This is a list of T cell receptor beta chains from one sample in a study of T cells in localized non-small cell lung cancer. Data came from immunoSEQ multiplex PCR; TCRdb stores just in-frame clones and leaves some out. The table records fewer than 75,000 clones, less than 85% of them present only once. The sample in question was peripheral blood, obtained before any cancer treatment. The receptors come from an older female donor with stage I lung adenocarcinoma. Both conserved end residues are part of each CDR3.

CASSGLTFNSPLHF TRBV11-3
CASSSPGANEKLFF TRBV6-6
CASSPTGDSYNEQFF TRBV5-1
CAIRRQGATEAFF TRBV10-3
CASSLEAGATDTQYF TRBV11-2
CASSLVLTPTYEQYF TRBV5-1
CASSSLAPSSYEQYF TRBV10-2
CASSLTGHQPQHF TRBV5-4
CASSLGTGSPDTQYF TRBV5-6
CASSLGPSGGAEETQYF TRBV5-1
CASSPQQGGTDTQYF TRBV9
CASSFGTGSYEQYF TRBV5-6
CASSEPGLDTQYF TRBV25-1
CASSLRPGSQQETQYF TRBV7-9
CASRTQGTEAFF TRBV25-1
CASSQEETQYF TRBV18
CASRSGLNTEAFF TRBV28
CASSQDRVGSYTF TRBV9